Included here is one T cell receptor beta chain sequence, with context. Its antigen is currently unknown. This sample is part of a study of T cell responses to AZD1222 COVID-19 vaccine. Findings and caveats of the study: Of the AZD1222 recipients, only six or seven were seropositive at baseline. Donors skewed white British and female; clonal diversity was possibly underestimated.

The protocol was immunoSEQ multiplex PCR, while the TCRdb copy is restricted to in-frame clones and leaves out a portion. The sample has some 100,000 clones, approximately 90% seen once; the top ten hold 3.1%. The junction had 5 bases not matched to a gene; V was cut back by 9 bases and J by 6 bases. The CDR3 extends over 11 amino acids. Germline values: CDR1 SNHLY, CDR2 FYNNEI. The clonotype originates from an adult who received the AZD1222 COVID-19 vaccine. The sequencing here drew on peripheral blood, taken 28 days after the second AZD1222 dose. J is TRBJ2-7 and V is TRBV2; 7 bases match TRBD1. Here the CDR3 reads CASTTGPEQYF. The CDR3 DNA sequence: TGTGCCAGTACGACAGGGCCCGAGCAGTACTTC.